This is a list of T cell receptor beta chains from one sample in a study of blood T cell repertoires in COVID-19. Sequencing used immunoSEQ multiplex PCR; TCRdb keeps in-frame clones, though not all of them. The profile shows under 350,000 clones, about nine tenths of them singletons. The sample taken for sequencing was PBMCs or T cells enriched from blood (not recorded which). The source of these receptors is a woman younger than 30 who had recovered from COVID-19. Each CDR3 is given with its conserved first and last residue. Fields, in order: D gene, J gene, V gene, clone size, CDR3 DNA, CDR3 protein. D genes are given only for firm matches. Clone size is not always given. Where it is, it says once, few, many or a class for expanded clones.

D gene: TRBD1
J gene: TRBJ1-5
V gene: TRBV19
clone size: -
CDR3 DNA: TGTGCCAGTAACACAGGGGGCGGTAGCAATCAGCCCCAGCATTTT
CDR3 protein: CASNTGGGSNQPQHF

D gene: TRBD1
J gene: TRBJ1-6
V gene: TRBV3-1/TRBV3-2
clone size: -
CDR3 DNA: TGTGCCAGCAGCCAAGAAAGGACAGGGAGTACACCCCTCCACTTT
CDR3 protein: CASSQERTGSTPLHF

D gene: -
J gene: TRBJ2-7
V gene: TRBV19
clone size: -
CDR3 DNA: TGTGCCAGTAGTACCACGGGATCTTTTTACGAGCAGTACTTC
CDR3 protein: CASSTTGSFYEQYF

D gene: TRBD2
J gene: TRBJ2-5
V gene: TRBV29-1
clone size: -
CDR3 DNA: TGCAGCGTTGCCTACGCCTTACCCCCTAGCGGGAGCCCCCCTTGGACCCAGTACTTC
CDR3 protein: CSVAYALPPSGSPPWTQYF

D gene: TRBD2
J gene: TRBJ2-1
V gene: TRBV13
clone size: -
CDR3 DNA: TGTGCCAGCAGCTTAGAGCGGAGTAGCGGGGGCTACAATGAGCAGTTCTTC
CDR3 protein: CASSLERSSGGYNEQFF

D gene: -
J gene: TRBJ2-1
V gene: TRBV9
clone size: -
CDR3 DNA: TGTGCCAGCAGCGTAGCAGACTACCTAAATGAGCAGTTCTTC
CDR3 protein: CASSVADYLNEQFF

D gene: TRBD1
J gene: TRBJ2-1
V gene: TRBV29-1
clone size: -
CDR3 DNA: TGCAGCGTGGCACAGGGGGCAGTGAACAATGAGCAGTTCTTC
CDR3 protein: CSVAQGAVNNEQFF

D gene: -
J gene: TRBJ1-1
V gene: TRBV7-3
clone size: once
CDR3 DNA: TGTGCCAGCAGCCCCGCTGGGGGGAGGGCTGAAGCTTTCTTT
CDR3 protein: CASSPAGGRAEAFF

D gene: -
J gene: TRBJ1-1
V gene: TRBV30
clone size: -
CDR3 DNA: TGTGCCTGGAGTTTCCTGGACTGGCAAAACACTGAAGCTTTCTTT
CDR3 protein: CAWSFLDWQNTEAFF

D gene: -
J gene: TRBJ1-2
V gene: TRBV5-1
clone size: -
CDR3 DNA: TGCGCCAGCAGCGCCGACGGGGTGTATGGCTACACCTTC
CDR3 protein: CASSADGVYGYTF

D gene: TRBD2
J gene: TRBJ2-1
V gene: TRBV19
clone size: -
CDR3 DNA: TGTGCCAGTAGTCCTACTAGCGGGAGGGTCAGCTCCTACAATGAGCAGTTCTTC
CDR3 protein: CASSPTSGRVSSYNEQFF

D gene: -
J gene: TRBJ2-1
V gene: TRBV7-3
clone size: -
CDR3 DNA: TGTGCCAGCAGCTTAATGATCAGTTCCTACAATGAGCAGTTCTTC
CDR3 protein: CASSLMISSYNEQFF

D gene: -
J gene: TRBJ2-1
V gene: TRBV10-1
clone size: -
CDR3 DNA: TGCGCCAGCAGTATCCCGCGGGGACAGAACAATGAGCAGTTCTTC
CDR3 protein: CASSIPRGQNNEQFF

D gene: -
J gene: TRBJ2-5
V gene: TRBV7-2
clone size: -
CDR3 DNA: TGTGCCAGCAGCCAGACTCTCCAAGAGACCCAGTACTTC
CDR3 protein: CASSQTLQETQYF

D gene: -
J gene: TRBJ1-6
V gene: TRBV11-2
clone size: -
CDR3 DNA: TGTGCCAGCAGGCTAGAGAGCTCCTATAATTCACCCCTCCACTTT
CDR3 protein: CASRLESSYNSPLHF

D gene: TRBD1
J gene: TRBJ1-2
V gene: TRBV10-3
clone size: -
CDR3 DNA: TGTGCCATCAGTGGGGGACAGCGGGCTAACTATGGCTACACCTTC
CDR3 protein: CAISGGQRANYGYTF

D gene: -
J gene: TRBJ2-1
V gene: TRBV7-3
clone size: -
CDR3 DNA: TGTGCCAGCAGCTTAGCGCAGGGTGGGTACAATGAGCAGTTCTTC
CDR3 protein: CASSLAQGGYNEQFF

D gene: TRBD1
J gene: TRBJ2-7
V gene: TRBV30
clone size: once
CDR3 DNA: TGTGCCTGGATCCGGGACAGGGAATCTGCCTACGAGCAGTACTTC
CDR3 protein: CAWIRDRESAYEQYF

D gene: TRBD1
J gene: TRBJ1-2
V gene: TRBV6-6
clone size: -
CDR3 DNA: TGTGCCAGCAGTTCCCCGGACAGGGGGCATGGGGGCTACACCTTC
CDR3 protein: CASSSPDRGHGGYTF

D gene: TRBD1
J gene: TRBJ1-1
V gene: TRBV10-1
clone size: -
CDR3 DNA: TGCGCTAGCAGTGAAGGGACAGGGGGGACTGAAGCTTTCTTT
CDR3 protein: CASSEGTGGTEAFF

D gene: -
J gene: TRBJ1-1
V gene: TRBV7-8
clone size: -
CDR3 DNA: TGTGCCAGCAGCCTCTCCCGGACTGAAGCTTTCTTT
CDR3 protein: CASSLSRTEAFF

D gene: TRBD2
J gene: TRBJ2-1
V gene: TRBV5-1
clone size: once
CDR3 DNA: TGCGCCAGCAGCCTCCGGACTAGCGCGAGCCACAATGAGCAGTTCTTC
CDR3 protein: CASSLRTSASHNEQFF

D gene: TRBD1
J gene: TRBJ1-2
V gene: TRBV19
clone size: -
CDR3 DNA: TGTGCCAGTCGACAGGGGGGTTTGGATGGCTACACCTTC
CDR3 protein: CASRQGGLDGYTF

D gene: -
J gene: TRBJ2-7
V gene: TRBV7-3
clone size: -
CDR3 DNA: TGTGCCAGCAGCTTAAACCCCCGGGGGGCAACGGGCTACGAGCAGTACTTC
CDR3 protein: CASSLNPRGATGYEQYF

D gene: -
J gene: TRBJ1-6
V gene: TRBV6-6
clone size: -
CDR3 DNA: TGTGCCAGCAGTTACTCGACATCCTCCTATAATTCACCCCTCCACTTT
CDR3 protein: CASSYSTSSYNSPLHF

D gene: -
J gene: TRBJ2-3
V gene: TRBV3-1/TRBV3-2
clone size: -
CDR3 DNA: TGTGCCAGCAGCCAAGACCAGGGGCAGCGGTATTTT
CDR3 protein: CASSQDQGQRYF

D gene: -
J gene: TRBJ1-1
V gene: TRBV12-3/TRBV12-4
clone size: -
CDR3 DNA: TGTGCCAGCAGTCCTCACTTGAACACTGAAGCTTTCTTT
CDR3 protein: CASSPHLNTEAFF

D gene: TRBD1
J gene: TRBJ1-1
V gene: TRBV11-2
clone size: -
CDR3 DNA: TGTGCCAGCAGCTCTCCAGGGGGCACTGAAGCTTTCTTT
CDR3 protein: CASSSPGGTEAFF

D gene: -
J gene: TRBJ1-4
V gene: TRBV18
clone size: -
CDR3 DNA: TGTGCCAGCTCACTGGAGTTGGGTGAAAAACTGTTTTTT
CDR3 protein: CASSLELGEKLFF

D gene: TRBD2
J gene: TRBJ2-1
V gene: TRBV29-1
clone size: -
CDR3 DNA: TGCAGCGTTGAAGGTCGGGCGGGAGTCTACAATGAGCAGTTCTTC
CDR3 protein: CSVEGRAGVYNEQFF

D gene: TRBD2
J gene: TRBJ2-2
V gene: TRBV27
clone size: -
CDR3 DNA: TGTGCCAGTCGACTAGCGGGAGTCCGGGAGCTGTTTTTT
CDR3 protein: CASRLAGVRELFF

D gene: TRBD1
J gene: TRBJ2-7
V gene: TRBV19
clone size: -
CDR3 DNA: TGTGCCAGTAGTATTCTTTTGGAAGGGGGCACGTCCTACGAGCAGTACTTC
CDR3 protein: CASSILLEGGTSYEQYF

D gene: TRBD1
J gene: TRBJ2-2
V gene: TRBV27
clone size: -
CDR3 DNA: TGTGCCAGCAGTTTATATGGACAGGGGGCGAACACCGGGGAGCTGTTTTTT
CDR3 protein: CASSLYGQGANTGELFF

D gene: -
J gene: TRBJ1-2
V gene: TRBV7-2
clone size: -
CDR3 DNA: TGTGCCAGCAGCTTAAGCCCCCCTGGCTACACCTTC
CDR3 protein: CASSLSPPGYTF

D gene: TRBD2
J gene: TRBJ2-7
V gene: TRBV6-6
clone size: -
CDR3 DNA: TGTGCCAGCAGTTACTCGTTCAGCGGGAGGATCTACGAGCAGTACTTC
CDR3 protein: CASSYSFSGRIYEQYF

D gene: TRBD1
J gene: TRBJ1-3
V gene: TRBV12-3/TRBV12-4
clone size: few
CDR3 DNA: TGTGCCAGCAGTTTGGGGGACAGATACACCATATATTTT
CDR3 protein: CASSLGDRYTIYF

D gene: -
J gene: TRBJ1-3
V gene: TRBV9
clone size: -
CDR3 DNA: TGTGCCAGCAGCTCTCTGGACAGAAGCTCTGGAAACACCATATATTTT
CDR3 protein: CASSSLDRSSGNTIYF

D gene: -
J gene: TRBJ1-2
V gene: TRBV24-1
clone size: -
CDR3 DNA: TGTGCCACCAGTGATGATGTATTTAGGACTCTCGAGGATGGCTACACCTTC
CDR3 protein: CATSDDVFRTLEDGYTF

D gene: -
J gene: TRBJ2-1
V gene: TRBV29-1
clone size: -
CDR3 DNA: TGCAGCGTCGGGGGTACATTTACTATATACAATGAGCAGTTCTTC
CDR3 protein: CSVGGTFTIYNEQFF

D gene: -
J gene: TRBJ2-1
V gene: TRBV2
clone size: -
CDR3 DNA: TGTGCCAGCATGACAGCCTCAAGAGGCAATGAGCAGTTCTTC
CDR3 protein: CASMTASRGNEQFF